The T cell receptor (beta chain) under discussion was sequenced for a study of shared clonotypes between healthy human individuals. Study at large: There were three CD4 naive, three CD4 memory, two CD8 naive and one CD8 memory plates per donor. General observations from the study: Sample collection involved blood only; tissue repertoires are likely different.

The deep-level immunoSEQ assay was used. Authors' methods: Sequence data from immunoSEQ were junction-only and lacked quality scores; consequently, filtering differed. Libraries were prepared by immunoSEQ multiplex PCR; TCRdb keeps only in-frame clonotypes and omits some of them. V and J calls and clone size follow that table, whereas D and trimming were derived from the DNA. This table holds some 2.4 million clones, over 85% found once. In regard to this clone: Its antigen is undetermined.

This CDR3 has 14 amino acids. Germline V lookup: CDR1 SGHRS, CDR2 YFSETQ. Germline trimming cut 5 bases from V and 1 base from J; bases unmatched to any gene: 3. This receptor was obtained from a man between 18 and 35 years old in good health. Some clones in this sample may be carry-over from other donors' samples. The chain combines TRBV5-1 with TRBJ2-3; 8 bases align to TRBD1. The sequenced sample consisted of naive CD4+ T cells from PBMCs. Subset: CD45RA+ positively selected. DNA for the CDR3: TGCGCCAGCAGTCAGGGGGCAGGCACAGATACGCAGTATTTT. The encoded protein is CASSQGAGTDTQYF.